The clone carrying this TCR beta chain has at least ten counts. Its antigen is undetermined. The data belong to a study of T cell repertoires in cytomegalovirus infection. Turning to the study itself: Indications of both CMV infection and matching HLA type were provided by public TCR beta signatures. Study findings and constraints: HLA-C-restricted CMV-specific TCR beta clonotypes were dominant in the ex vivo response. Public TCR beta family frequency separated CMV-and-HLA carriers, including in an independent cohort.

TCRdb used MiXCR to reprocess the reads, holding one entry per CDR3 protein. The table shows fewer than 550,000 distinct CDR3 sequences, with about 11% occurring only once. V lost 3 bases, J lost 0 bases, and 10 bases lay in between. There are 14 residues in the CDR3. CDR1 is SGHDT and CDR2 is YYEEEE in the germline V gene. The chain recombines TRBV5-6 with TRBJ2-7, with unresolved D. The material sequenced was PBMCs. This sequence originates from a human donor in good health (CMV status not recorded). Some clones in this sample may be carry-over from other donors' samples. CDR3: CASSWLGNSYEQYF. Here the CDR3 DNA reads TGTGCCAGCAGCTGGCTGGGAAACTCCTACGAGCAGTACTTC. Supplemented by reference TRBV5-6 and TRBJ2-7, the full variable domain reads DAGVTQSPTHLIKTRGQQVTLRCSPKSGHDTVSWYQQALGQGPQFIFQYYEEEERQRGNFPDRFSGHQFPNYSSELNVNALLLGDSALYLCASSWLGNSYEQYFGPGTRLTVT.